The clone carrying this T cell receptor beta chain was counted once. These data are taken from a study of OX40 agonist ivuxolimab in advanced cancers. Study-level information: Antecedent anti-PD-1, anti-PD-L1 or anti-CTLA-4 therapy was permissible, with around 40% having received some.

TCRdb's table, derived via immunoSEQ multiplex PCR, lists solely in-frame clones and lacks some. The table has more than 80,000 clones, roughly 89% seen once. This sequence originates from an adult with an advanced solid tumor such as melanoma, head and neck, liver or kidney cancer. The source material was CD4+ or CD8+ T cells sorted from blood, sampled in a trial of the OX40 agonist ivuxolimab.

CDR3 bases: TGCGCCAGCAGCTTGGAAGGGGCAGTTAAAAACATTCAGTACTTC. This translates into CASSLEGAVKNIQYF. The chain carries TRBV5-1 and TRBJ2-4; D is perhaps TRBD1 (5 bases). V lost 0 bases, J lost 4 bases, and 11 bases lay in between. This CDR3 is built from 15 residues. Germline CDR1 SGHRS, CDR2 YFSETQ.